This T cell receptor beta chain was captured by sequencing in a study of blood T cell repertoires in COVID-19. This clone was detected a few times. Original processing notes: Researchers report that nucleated cell counts were estimated from reference gene primer amplification. Repertoires were generated with immunoSEQ multiplex PCR, while TCRdb's copy carries only in-frame clones and drops some. D and trimming come from the DNA, and the V and J calls and clone size come from that table. Among 280,000 or so clones listed, 83% were seen once. The clonotype originates from a woman aged 45-60 years who had recovered from COVID-19. The sequenced sample consisted of peripheral blood.

This CDR3 reads CASSKMPTGGSYGYTF. CDR3 DNA sequence: TGTGCCAGCAGCAAAATGCCCACGGGGGGCAGCTATGGCTACACCTTC. The rearrangement joins TRBV21-1 to TRBJ1-2. TRBV21-1 is labeled a pseudogene. CDR3 length equals 16 residues.